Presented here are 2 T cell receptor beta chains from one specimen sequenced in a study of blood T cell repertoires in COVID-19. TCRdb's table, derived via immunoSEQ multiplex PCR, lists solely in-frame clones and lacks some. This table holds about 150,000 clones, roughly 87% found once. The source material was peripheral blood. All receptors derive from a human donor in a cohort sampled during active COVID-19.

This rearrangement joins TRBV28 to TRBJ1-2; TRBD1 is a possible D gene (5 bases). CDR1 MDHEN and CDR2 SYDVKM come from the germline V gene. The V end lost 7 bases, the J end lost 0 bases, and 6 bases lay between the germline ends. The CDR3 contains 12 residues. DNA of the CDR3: TGTGCCAGCAAAGGGGCTAACTATGGCTACACCTTC. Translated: CASKGANYGYTF.

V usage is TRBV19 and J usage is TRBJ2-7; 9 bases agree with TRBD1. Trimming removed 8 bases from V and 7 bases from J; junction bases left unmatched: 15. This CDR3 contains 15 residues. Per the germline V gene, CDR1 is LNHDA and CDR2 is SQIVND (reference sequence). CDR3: CASSISGQGRGEQYF. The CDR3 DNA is TGTGCCAGTTCTATATCGGGACAGGGAAGAGGGGAGCAGTACTTC.